Listed below are T cell receptor beta chains from one sample, sequenced in a study of blood T cells in healthy people across ages. Using its own MiXCR run on the 5' RACE reads, TCRdb lists one record per CDR3 protein. The table lists approximately 960,000 distinct CDR3 sequences, almost 30% of them singletons. The data also belong to a second study, concerning T cells of mothers and their children.

The specimen was blood. The receptors shown here come from a woman aged 40 to 49 in good health. CDR3s include the opening cysteine and the closing phenylalanine or tryptophan. Fields, in order: V gene, D gene, clone size, J gene, CDR3 DNA, CDR3 protein. The D gene is left open where the match is weak. Some rows have no size entry. The others give once, few or many, or a class for an expanded clone.

>TRBV29-1|-|many|TRBJ1-2
TGCAGCGTAAACGAAGGGACCCTCTATGGCTACACCTTC
CSVNEGTLYGYTF
>TRBV7-2|TRBD2|-|TRBJ2-7
TGTGCCAGCAGCGCCTTCGGGAGGGTAAAGGATCACGAGCAGTACTTC
CASSAFGRVKDHEQYF
>TRBV5-1|-|-|TRBJ2-1
TGCGCCAGCAGCTGGGGAAGCGCCTACGAGCAGTTCTTC
CASSWGSAYEQFF
>TRBV4-3|-|few|TRBJ2-1
TGCGCCAGCAGCCAAGATCGGCAGGGTAATTACAATGAGCAGTTCTTC
CASSQDRQGNYNEQFF
>TRBV29-1|TRBD1|many|TRBJ1-2
TGCAGCGTTGGCGGACAGGGGAATGGCTACACCTTC
CSVGGQGNGYTF
>TRBV4-1|-|-|TRBJ1-5
TGCGCCAGCAGCCAAGATGGTAGAGGGGGCAATCAGCCCCAGCATTTT
CASSQDGRGGNQPQHF
>TRBV5-1|-|few|TRBJ2-6
TGCGCCAGCAGCTTGGTCGGAGGGGGGCTCGGATCTGGGGCCAACGTCCTGACTTTC
CASSLVGGGLGSGANVLTF
>TRBV27|-|few|TRBJ2-7
TGTGCCAGCAGTTTCGGGGCAGGCGAATACGAGCAGTACTTC
CASSFGAGEYEQYF
>TRBV4-2|-|-|TRBJ2-7
TGTGCCAGCAGCCAGGAAGATGAGCAGTACTTC
CASSQEDEQYF
>TRBV15|-|-|TRBJ2-1
TGTGCCACCAGCAGAGATGAGTCCCTCTACAATGAGCAGTTCTTC
CATSRDESLYNEQFF
>TRBV28|-|-|TRBJ1-2
TGTGCCAGCAGCTTTGGACAGCGCTATGGCTACACCTTC
CASSFGQRYGYTF
>TRBV24-1|-|-|TRBJ2-3
TGTGCCACCAGTGAAGGGGGCACAGATACGCAGTATTTT
CATSEGGTDTQYF
>TRBV4-1|-|-|TRBJ2-2
TGCGCCAGCAGCCATGCGACTAGGCACACCGGGGAGCTGTTTTTT
CASSHATRHTGELFF
>TRBV10-3|-|few|TRBJ2-3
TGTGCCATCAGTTCGACCGCGGAGGCGCAGTATTTT
CAISSTAEAQYF
>TRBV7-2|TRBD1|-|TRBJ2-1
TGTGCCAGCAGCTTAGCGTCGACAGGGGGCTACAATGAGCAGTTCTTC
CASSLASTGGYNEQFF
>TRBV11-2|TRBD2|-|TRBJ2-3
TGTGCCAGCAGCTTAGCCGGGGGGGACACAGATACGCAGTATTTT
CASSLAGGDTDTQYF
>TRBV7-2|-|many|TRBJ2-1
TGTGCCAGCAGTCCGTTTCAAAATGAGCAGTTCTTC
CASSPFQNEQFF
>TRBV7-2|-|-|TRBJ1-2
TGTGCCAGCAGCTTAGAACGCCAGTCTGGCTACACCTTC
CASSLERQSGYTF
>TRBV5-1|-|few|TRBJ1-1
TGCGCCAGCAGCTTGTACACTATGAACACTGAAGCTTTCTTT
CASSLYTMNTEAFF
>TRBV7-2|TRBD1|many|TRBJ2-5
TGTGCCAGCAGCTCTCCCGACAGGGGGCAAGAGACCCAGTACTTC
CASSSPDRGQETQYF
>TRBV28|TRBD1|few|TRBJ1-4
TGTGCCAGCAGTCTACCACAGGGGGGGAAACAAAAACTGTTTTTT
CASSLPQGGKQKLFF
>TRBV5-1|TRBD1|-|TRBJ2-1
TGCGCCAGCAGCTTGGACCACAGGGGACCCTACAATGAGCAGTTCTTC
CASSLDHRGPYNEQFF
>TRBV28|TRBD1|-|TRBJ2-2
TGTGCCAGCAGTTCCCCGGACAGGGGGATTGCCGGGGAGCTGTTTTTT
CASSSPDRGIAGELFF
>TRBV10-3|-|few|TRBJ2-7
TGTGCCATCAGTGAGTCAGTGGGAGTTTACGAGCAGTACTTC
CAISESVGVYEQYF
>TRBV6-5|-|-|TRBJ2-7
TGTGCCAGCAGAATAGGAGACTACGAGCAGTACTTC
CASRIGDYEQYF
>TRBV7-2|TRBD1|-|TRBJ2-1
TGTGCCAGCAGCCGAGCCCCGGGACAGGGTAAAGATGAGCAGTTCTTC
CASSRAPGQGKDEQFF
>TRBV7-2|-|few|TRBJ1-6
TGTGCCAGCAGCATCACCTACCCCGGGACATATAATTCACCCCTCCACTTT
CASSITYPGTYNSPLHF
>TRBV27|-|many|TRBJ2-7
TGTGCCAGCAGTTTAGGGGGCTACCCGTCTGGAGAGCAGTACTTC
CASSLGGYPSGEQYF
>TRBV5-4|TRBD2|-|TRBJ2-5
TGTGCCAGCGGCAGCACGGGTGGCGGGAGCGCCCAGTACTTC
CASGSTGGGSAQYF
>TRBV9|TRBD1|-|TRBJ2-7
TGTGCCAGCAGCGTAGGGACAGGCACCTCCTACGAGCAGTACTTC
CASSVGTGTSYEQYF
>TRBV6-6|TRBD2|few|TRBJ2-3
TGTGCCAGTACTAGCGGGGGCCCGTCCACAGATACGCAGTATTTT
CASTSGGPSTDTQYF
>TRBV9|-|many|TRBJ2-7
TGTGCCAGCAGCGTATACGCAGAAACCTACGAGCAGTACTTC
CASSVYAETYEQYF
>TRBV7-6|-|few|TRBJ1-2
TGTGCCAGCAGCTTAGCATGGGGGTATCAGGATGGCTACACCTTC
CASSLAWGYQDGYTF
>TRBV7-2|-|few|TRBJ1-6
TGTGCCAGCAGCATACAGGGTCGTAATTCACCCCTCCACTTT
CASSIQGRNSPLHF
>TRBV12-3/TRBV12-4|-|-|TRBJ2-2
TGTGCCAGCGCCAAGAGAACCGGGGAGCTGTTTTTT
CASAKRTGELFF
>TRBV27|TRBD2|-|TRBJ2-1
TGTGCCAGCAGTTTAAAGACCAGCGGGGTTAGTGAGCAGTTCTTC
CASSLKTSGVSEQFF
>TRBV6-2/TRBV6-3|-|-|TRBJ2-1
TGTGCCAGCAGACCCGACGCCTCTGAGCAGTTCTTC
CASRPDASEQFF
>TRBV10-3|-|many|TRBJ2-1
TGTGCCATCAGTGAGCCGGGGGTGACAGAGGATGAGCAGTTCTTC
CAISEPGVTEDEQFF
>TRBV15|-|once|TRBJ1-5
TGTGCCACCAGCAGAGATGGAATCCTCGACGTCAATCAGCCCCAGCATTTT
CATSRDGILDVNQPQHF
>TRBV4-1|-|-|TRBJ1-2
TGCGCCAGCAGCCAAGTCGGAGGGGAAGGGTATGGCTACACCTTC
CASSQVGGEGYGYTF
>TRBV30|-|few|TRBJ2-1
TGTGCCTGGAGTGCTTCCGAGCAGTTCTTC
CAWSASEQFF
>TRBV5-5|TRBD1|-|TRBJ1-5
TGTGCCAGCAGCTCGAGGCCTGACAGGGGGCGTCAGCCCCGGCATTTT
CASSSRPDRGRQPRHF
>TRBV7-2|-|few|TRBJ1-3
TGTGCCAGCAGCTTAGACAGGCAGAGCTCTGGAAACACCATATATTTT
CASSLDRQSSGNTIYF
>TRBV5-1|TRBD1|few|TRBJ2-5
TGCGCCAGCAGCGTAGGGACAGGGGACTCGAGGGAGACCCAGTACTTC
CASSVGTGDSRETQYF
>TRBV5-1|-|many|TRBJ2-7
TGCGCCAGCAGCTCGGACAGTTCCTACGAGCAGTACTTC
CASSSDSSYEQYF
>TRBV27|TRBD1|-|TRBJ1-5
TGTGCCAGCAATTCTCCCACAGGGGGCGGGAATCAGCCCCAGCATTTT
CASNSPTGGGNQPQHF
>TRBV20-1|-|few|TRBJ2-4
TGCAGTGCGGCTTCCGTAGCCAAAAACATTCAGTACTTC
CSAASVAKNIQYF
>TRBV20-1|-|-|TRBJ2-7
TGCAGTGCGGCGGGACATTCTCGTTACGAGCAGTACTTC
CSAAGHSRYEQYF
>TRBV9|-|many|TRBJ2-1
TGTGCCAGCAGCGGAGGCAATCGGGGCAATGAGCAGTTCTTC
CASSGGNRGNEQFF
>TRBV5-6|-|many|TRBJ1-1
TGTGCCAGCAGCTGGGGGTTGGGGGCAGTTGATACTGAAGCTTTCTTT
CASSWGLGAVDTEAFF
>TRBV19|-|few|TRBJ2-7
TGTGCCACCCAGGGGCAGCACTACGAGCAGTACTTC
CATQGQHYEQYF
>TRBV7-7|-|-|TRBJ2-6
TGTGCTAGCAGCCCTAGGGGCCAGGGCGAAGCAGGGGCCAACGTCCTGACTTTC
CASSPRGQGEAGANVLTF
>TRBV5-1|-|-|TRBJ1-4
TGCGCCAGCAGCTTGACGGCGGGGAATGAAAAACTGTTTTTT
CASSLTAGNEKLFF